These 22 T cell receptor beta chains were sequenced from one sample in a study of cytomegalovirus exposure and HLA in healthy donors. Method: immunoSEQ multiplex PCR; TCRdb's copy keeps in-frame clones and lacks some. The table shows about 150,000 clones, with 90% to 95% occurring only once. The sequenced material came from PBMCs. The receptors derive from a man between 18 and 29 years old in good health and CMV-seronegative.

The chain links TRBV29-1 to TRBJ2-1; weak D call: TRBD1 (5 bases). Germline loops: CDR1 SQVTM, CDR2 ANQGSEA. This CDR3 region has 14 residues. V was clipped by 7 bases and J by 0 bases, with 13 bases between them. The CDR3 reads CSAGQSGSYNEQFF. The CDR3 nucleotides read TGCAGCGCTGGACAATCAGGCTCCTACAATGAGCAGTTCTTC.

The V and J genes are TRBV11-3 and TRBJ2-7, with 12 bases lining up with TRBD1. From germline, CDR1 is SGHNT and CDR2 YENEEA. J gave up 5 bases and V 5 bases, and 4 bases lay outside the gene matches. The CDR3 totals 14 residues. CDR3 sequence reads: CASSRGQGAHEQYF. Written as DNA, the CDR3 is TGTGCCAGCAGCCGGGGACAGGGGGCCCACGAGCAGTACTTC.

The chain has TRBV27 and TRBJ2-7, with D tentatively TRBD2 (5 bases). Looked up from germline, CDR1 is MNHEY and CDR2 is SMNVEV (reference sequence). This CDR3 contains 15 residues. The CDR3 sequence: CASSLRGQSSYGQYV. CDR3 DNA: TGTGCCAGCAGTTTACGGGGTCAGAGCTCCTACGGGCAGTACGTC.

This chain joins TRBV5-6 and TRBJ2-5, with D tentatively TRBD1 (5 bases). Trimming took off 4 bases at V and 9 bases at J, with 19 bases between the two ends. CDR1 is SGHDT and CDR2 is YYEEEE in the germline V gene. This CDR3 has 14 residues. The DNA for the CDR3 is TGTGCCAGCAGCCTCCCCCCGGCGCAAGGGGCCCAGTACTTC. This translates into CASSLPPAQGAQYF.

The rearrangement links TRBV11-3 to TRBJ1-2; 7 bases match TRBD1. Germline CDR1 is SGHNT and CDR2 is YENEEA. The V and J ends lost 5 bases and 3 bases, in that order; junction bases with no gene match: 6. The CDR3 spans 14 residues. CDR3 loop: CASSPRTGDYGYTF. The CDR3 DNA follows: TGTGCCAGCAGCCCGAGAACAGGGGACTATGGCTACACCTTC.

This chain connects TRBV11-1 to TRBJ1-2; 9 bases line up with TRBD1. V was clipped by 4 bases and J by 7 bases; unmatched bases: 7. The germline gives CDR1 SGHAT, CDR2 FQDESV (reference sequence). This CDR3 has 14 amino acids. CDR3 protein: CASSSNRGPGGYTF. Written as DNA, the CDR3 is TGTGCCAGCAGCTCCAACAGGGGGCCTGGTGGCTACACCTTC. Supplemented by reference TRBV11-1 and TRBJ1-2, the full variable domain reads EAEVAQSPRYKITEKSQAVAFWCDPISGHATLYWYRQILGQGPELLVQFQDESVVDDSQLPKDRFSAERLKGVDSTLKIQPAELGDSAMYLCASSSNRGPGGYTFGSGTRLTVV.

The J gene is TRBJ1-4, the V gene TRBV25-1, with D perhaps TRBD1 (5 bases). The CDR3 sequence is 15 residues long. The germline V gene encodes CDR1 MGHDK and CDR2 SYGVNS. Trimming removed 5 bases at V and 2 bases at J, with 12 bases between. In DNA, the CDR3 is TGTGCCAGCAGTCAGGGAGGATCCACTAATGAAAAACTGTTTTTT. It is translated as CASSQGGSTNEKLFF.

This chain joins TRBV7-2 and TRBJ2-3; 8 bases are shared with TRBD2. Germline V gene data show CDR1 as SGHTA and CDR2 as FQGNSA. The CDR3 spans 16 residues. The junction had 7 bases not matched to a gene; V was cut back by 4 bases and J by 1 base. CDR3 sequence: CASSSGAGAGTDTQYF. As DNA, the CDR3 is TGTGCCAGCAGCTCCGGAGCGGGAGCGGGCACAGATACGCAGTATTTT.

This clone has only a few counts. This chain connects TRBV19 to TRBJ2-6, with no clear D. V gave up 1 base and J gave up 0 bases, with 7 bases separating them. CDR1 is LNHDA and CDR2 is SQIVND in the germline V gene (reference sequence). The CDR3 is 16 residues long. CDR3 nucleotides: TGTGCCAGTAGTATAGGGCAGGCCTCTGGGGCCAACGTCCTGACTTTC. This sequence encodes CASSIGQASGANVLTF.

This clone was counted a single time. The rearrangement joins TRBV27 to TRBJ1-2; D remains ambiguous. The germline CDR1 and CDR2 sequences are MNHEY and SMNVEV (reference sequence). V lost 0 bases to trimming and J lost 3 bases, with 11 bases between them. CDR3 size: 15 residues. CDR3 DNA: TGTGCCAGCAGTTTATCGCCAGTCGGGTACTATGGCTACACCTTC. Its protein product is CASSLSPVGYYGYTF.

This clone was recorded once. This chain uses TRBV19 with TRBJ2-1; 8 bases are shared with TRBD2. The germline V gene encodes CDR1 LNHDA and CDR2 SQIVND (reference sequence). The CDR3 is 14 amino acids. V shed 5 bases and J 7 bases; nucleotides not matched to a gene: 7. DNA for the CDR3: TGTGCCAGTAGTGTCGGACTAGCTAGGAATGAGCAGTTCTTC. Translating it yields CASSVGLARNEQFF.

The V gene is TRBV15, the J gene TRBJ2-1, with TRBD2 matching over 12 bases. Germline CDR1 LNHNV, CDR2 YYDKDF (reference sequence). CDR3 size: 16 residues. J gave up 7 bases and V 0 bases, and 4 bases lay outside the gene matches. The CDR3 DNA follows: TGTGCCACCAGCAGAGATTATACTAGCGGGGGGAATGAGCAGTTCTTC. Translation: CATSRDYTSGGNEQFF.

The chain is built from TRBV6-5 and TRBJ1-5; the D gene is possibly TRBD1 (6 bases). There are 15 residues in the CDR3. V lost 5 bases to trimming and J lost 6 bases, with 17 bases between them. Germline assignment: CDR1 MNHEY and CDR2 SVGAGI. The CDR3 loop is CASSKIQGGSQPQHF. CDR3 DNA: TGTGCCAGCAGTAAAATACAGGGTGGGAGTCAGCCCCAGCATTTT.

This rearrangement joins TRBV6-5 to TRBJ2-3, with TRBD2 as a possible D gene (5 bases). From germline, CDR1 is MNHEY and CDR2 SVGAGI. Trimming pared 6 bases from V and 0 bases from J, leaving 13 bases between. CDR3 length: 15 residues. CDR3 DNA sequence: TGTGCCAGCAGCAAAGGGTGGACTAGCACAGATACGCAGTATTTT. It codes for CASSKGWTSTDTQYF.

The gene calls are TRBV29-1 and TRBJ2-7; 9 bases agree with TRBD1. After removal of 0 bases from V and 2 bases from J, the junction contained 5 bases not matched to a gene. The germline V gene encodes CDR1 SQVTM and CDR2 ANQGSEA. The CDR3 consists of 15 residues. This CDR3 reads CSVEDQGQGTYEQYF. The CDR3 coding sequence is TGCAGCGTTGAAGATCAGGGACAGGGTACCTACGAGCAGTACTTC.

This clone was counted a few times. CDR3 loop: CASSFGGDGVGYTF. The CDR3 DNA is TGTGCCAGCAGCTTTGGGGGCGACGGGGTCGGCTACACCTTC. The chain carries TRBV7-3 and TRBJ1-2; weak D call: TRBD1 (6 bases). Trimming left V 3 bases short and J 8 bases short, with 16 bases between. The CDR3 consists of 14 residues. Germline V gene lookup returns CDR1 SGHTA and CDR2 FQGTGA.

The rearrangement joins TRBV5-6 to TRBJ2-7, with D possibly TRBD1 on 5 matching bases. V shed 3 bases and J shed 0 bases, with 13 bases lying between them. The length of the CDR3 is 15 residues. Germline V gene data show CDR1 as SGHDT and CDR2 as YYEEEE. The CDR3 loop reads CASSSSGASSYEQYV. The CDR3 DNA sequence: TGTGCCAGCAGCTCCTCTGGGGCCAGCTCCTACGAGCAGTACGTC.

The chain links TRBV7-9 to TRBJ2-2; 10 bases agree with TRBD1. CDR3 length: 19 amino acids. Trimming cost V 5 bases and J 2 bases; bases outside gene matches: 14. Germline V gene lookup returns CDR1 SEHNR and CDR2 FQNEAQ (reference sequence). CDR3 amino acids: CASSGGTGELADNTGELFF. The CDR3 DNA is TGTGCCAGCAGCGGAGGGACAGGGGAACTAGCGGATAACACCGGGGAGCTGTTTTTT.

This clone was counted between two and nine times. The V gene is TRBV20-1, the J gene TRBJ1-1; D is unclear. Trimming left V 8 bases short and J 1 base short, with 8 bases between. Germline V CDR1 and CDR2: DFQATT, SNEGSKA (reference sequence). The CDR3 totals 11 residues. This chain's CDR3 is CSSVPNTEAFF. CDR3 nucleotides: TGCAGTTCCGTTCCGAACACTGAAGCTTTCTTT.

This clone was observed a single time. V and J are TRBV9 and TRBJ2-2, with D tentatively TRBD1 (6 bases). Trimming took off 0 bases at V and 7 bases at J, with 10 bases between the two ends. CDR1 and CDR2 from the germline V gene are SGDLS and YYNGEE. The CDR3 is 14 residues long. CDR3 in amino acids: CASSVGGLGGELFF. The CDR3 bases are TGTGCCAGCAGCGTAGGGGGGCTGGGCGGGGAGCTGTTTTTT.

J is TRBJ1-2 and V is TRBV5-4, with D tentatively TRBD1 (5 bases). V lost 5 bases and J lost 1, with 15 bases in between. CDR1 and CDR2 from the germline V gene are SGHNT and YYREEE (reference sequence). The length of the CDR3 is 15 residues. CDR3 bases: TGTGCCAGCAGGGGTCCGAGACAGATTAACTATGGCTACACCTTC. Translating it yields CASRGPRQINYGYTF.

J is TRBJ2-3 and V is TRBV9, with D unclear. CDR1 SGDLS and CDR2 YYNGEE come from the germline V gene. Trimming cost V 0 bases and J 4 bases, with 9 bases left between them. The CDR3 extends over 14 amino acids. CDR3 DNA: TGTGCCAGCAGCGTAGGAGCGCGTCCAGATACGCAGTATTTT. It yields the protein CASSVGARPDTQYF.